Listed here are 6 T cell receptor beta chains from one sample, sequenced in a study of T cell repertoires in cytomegalovirus infection. TCRdb used MiXCR to reprocess the reads, holding one entry per CDR3 protein. Of some 180,000 distinct CDR3 sequences listed, approximately 20% are singletons. Sample: PBMCs. The receptors were gathered from a human donor in good health (CMV status not recorded). Some clones in this sample may be carry-over from other donors' samples.

The chain joins TRBV12-5 to TRBJ1-5; no clear D gene. The germline CDR1 and CDR2 sequences are LGHNT and FRNRAP. The CDR3 sequence is 15 residues long. V was clipped by 6 bases and J by 1 base, with 13 bases between them. The CDR3 here is CASGESGVSNQPQHF. In nucleotides, the CDR3 is TGTGCTAGTGGGGAGTCGGGAGTAAGCAATCAGCCCCAGCATTTT.

The V and J genes are TRBV18 and TRBJ2-2; TRBD1 agrees at 7 bases. Trimming cost V 3 bases and J 0 bases; bases outside gene matches: 4. The CDR3 is 16 residues long. CDR1 and CDR2 (germline): KGHSH, LQKENI. This CDR3 is CASSPGQIANTGELFF. DNA for the CDR3: TGTGCCAGCTCACCGGGACAGATCGCGAACACCGGGGAGCTGTTTTTT.

Many counts were recorded for this clonotype. V is TRBV4-1 and J is TRBJ1-2, with D tentatively TRBD1 (5 bases). Germline values: CDR1 MGHRA, CDR2 YSYEKL. The CDR3 sequence is 16 residues long. V was clipped by 6 bases and J by 8 bases, with 25 bases between them. The CDR3 spells CASSPDQGSPGLGYTF. For the CDR3, the DNA is TGCGCCAGCAGTCCGGACCAGGGTTCCCCGGGGTTAGGCTACACCTTC.

This clonotype was recorded many times. CDR3: CASSLGHREYNSPLHF. DNA of the CDR3: TGTGCCAGCAGCTTAGGACACAGGGAATATAATTCACCCCTCCACTTT. The chain joins TRBV11-2 to TRBJ1-6, with D tentatively TRBD1 (6 bases). There are 16 residues in the CDR3. CDR1 and CDR2 (germline): SGHAT, FQNNGV. Trimming took off 1 base at V and 4 bases at J, with 11 bases between the two ends.

This clonotype has only a few counts. This chain connects TRBV4-3 to TRBJ2-1; 10 nucleotides agree with TRBD2. With 1 base clipped from V and 4 bases from J, the junction kept 7 bases outside the gene matches. The CDR3 loop spans 17 amino acids. CDR1 is LGHNA, CDR2 YSLEER, per germline. CDR3 DNA: TGCGCCAGCAGCCAAGGACTAGCGGGCCTGATATACAATGAGCAGTTCTTC. Translation gives CASSQGLAGLIYNEQFF.

This clonotype was counted between two and nine times. The chain employs TRBV11-3 and TRBJ2-7; 7 bases are shared with TRBD2. J lost 3 bases, V lost 5 bases, and 7 bases had no gene match. This CDR3 contains 14 residues. Germline-derived CDR1 and CDR2 are SGHNT and YENEEA. CDR3 amino acids: CASSGRALGYEQYF. The DNA of the CDR3 is TGTGCCAGCAGCGGGAGGGCCCTCGGCTACGAGCAGTACTTC. Complete variable domain (other parts from reference TRBV11-3 and TRBJ2-7): EAGVVQSPRYKIIEKKQPVAFWCNPISGHNTLYWYLQNLGQGPELLIRYENEEAVDDSQLPKDRFSAERLKGVDSTLKIQPAELGDSAVYLCASSGRALGYEQYFGPGTRLTVT.